This TCR beta chain is from a study of blood T cell repertoires in COVID-19. Overall study context: Whether acute or convalescent, the COVID-19 samples came from the United States, Italy and Spain. PBMCs, B-cell-depleted T cells, or T cells provided the cDNA or gDNA that made up the material.

In the authors' workflow: Nucleated cell number was recorded as an estimate derived from reference gene primer amplification. Assay used: immunoSEQ multiplex PCR; TCRdb lists only in-frame clones, some missing. From that table come the V and J calls and clone size; the DNA was used to work out D and trimming. In the table there are under 95,000 clones, about four fifths of which are singletons. The material sequenced was peripheral blood. This TCR came from a woman in her seventies with acute or convalescent COVID-19.

CDR3 DNA: TGTGCCAGCAGTGAACGCGACGCGCAGGGTTTATCTTTCTTT. It codes for CASSERDAQGLSFF. The chain is built from TRBV2 and TRBJ1-1, with a possible D match to TRBD1 (5 bases). This CDR3 is 14 amino acids long. Trimming pared 2 bases from V and 12 bases from J, leaving 19 bases between. Per germline, CDR1 SNHLY and CDR2 FYNNEI.